This is a list of T cell receptor beta chains from one sample in a study of OX40 agonist ivuxolimab in advanced cancers. Profiling relied on immunoSEQ multiplex PCR, and the TCRdb table lists in-frame clones only, not all of them. The table has about 7,800 clones, around 75% seen once. The material was CD4+ or CD8+ T cells sorted from blood, obtained in a trial of the OX40 agonist ivuxolimab. Receptors were obtained from an adult with an advanced solid tumor such as melanoma, head and neck, liver or kidney cancer. The CDR3 runs from the conserved cysteine through the conserved F or W. The D gene is left open where the match is weak. A clone size is listed for some rows: how often the clone was seen (once, few, many), or a class if it is expanded.

v_gene	len	j_gene	abundance	d_gene	CDR3nt	CDR3aa
TRBV5-4	11	TRBJ2-7	NA	NA	TGTGCCAGCAGCTATAACCACGAGCAGTACTTC	CASSYNHEQYF
TRBV19	14	TRBJ2-7	NA	TRBD2	TGTGCCAGCACGGCCGGGACTAGCGGCTACGAGCAGTACTTC	CASTAGTSGYEQYF
TRBV29-1	13	TRBJ2-7	NA	TRBD1	TGCAGCGTTGTGACAGGGGCTACCTACGAGCAGTACTTC	CSVVTGATYEQYF
TRBV9	14	TRBJ1-1	NA	NA	TGTGCCAGCAGCGACGGGACTCAATACCCTGAAGCTTTCTTT	CASSDGTQYPEAFF
TRBV4-3	16	TRBJ1-5	NA	NA	TGCGCCAGCAGCCAAGTGATCGGGGCTAGCAATCAGCCCCAGCATTTT	CASSQVIGASNQPQHF
TRBV7-8	13	TRBJ2-7	NA	NA	TGTGCCAGCAGTGCCCGGGGGCCCCACGAGCAGTACTTC	CASSARGPHEQYF
TRBV11-2	16	TRBJ2-1	few	TRBD2	TGTGCCAGCAGCTCCCGGACTAGCGGGGAATTTTATGAGCAGTTCTTC	CASSSRTSGEFYEQFF
TRBV27	14	TRBJ2-7	NA	NA	TGTGCCAGCAGTTTAAGGGCCCCCACCTACGAGCAGTACTTC	CASSLRAPTYEQYF
TRBV6-5	15	TRBJ1-2	NA	NA	TGTGCCAGCAGTTACGGCGTAGGGCAGGACATGGGCTACACCTTC	CASSYGVGQDMGYTF
TRBV11-2	17	TRBJ1-3	NA	NA	TGTGCCAGCAACTATAAAGGTACGGGTTTCTCTGGAAACACCATATATTTT	CASNYKGTGFSGNTIYF
TRBV9	13	TRBJ1-2	NA	NA	TGTGCCAGCAGCGTAGGTGTTGGGGATGGCTACACCTTC	CASSVGVGDGYTF
TRBV4-3	12	TRBJ2-1	few	NA	TGCGCCAGCAGCCATGGAGGAATTGAGCAGTTCTTC	CASSHGGIEQFF
TRBV28	11	TRBJ1-4	NA	NA	TGTGCCAGCCTTTGGGGTGAAAAACTGTTTTTT	CASLWGEKLFF
TRBV11-2	13	TRBJ2-2	once	TRBD1	TGTGCCCTGGACAGGCTGAACACCGGGGAGCTGTTTTTT	CALDRLNTGELFF
TRBV7-2	16	TRBJ2-3	NA	NA	TGTGCCAGCAGCAGTGGCTTGGTGGTGAGCACAGATACGCAGTATTTT	CASSSGLVVSTDTQYF
TRBV7-2	12	TRBJ2-3	NA	NA	TGTGCCAGCAGCAAACTGTGGGATACGCAGTATTTT	CASSKLWDTQYF
TRBV4-1	16	TRBJ1-2	NA	NA	TGCGCCAGCAGCCAGCTGCCGGGCAGCCTTTTGTATGGCTACACCTTC	CASSQLPGSLLYGYTF
TRBV28	16	TRBJ1-1	NA	NA	TGTGCCAGCAGTTTGTATAGTCAGGTCGGGAACACTGAAGCTTTCTTT	CASSLYSQVGNTEAFF
TRBV7-9	11	TRBJ1-2	few	NA	TGTGCCAGCAGCTTAGCGCAGGGCTACACCTTC	CASSLAQGYTF
TRBV4-1	13	TRBJ1-6	few	NA	TGCGCCAGCAGCCAATATACTGGTTCACCCCTCCACTTT	CASSQYTGSPLHF
TRBV5-8	14	TRBJ2-4	once	TRBD1	TGTGCCAGCAGCTTCCCCGGGACAGGAAACATTCAGTACTTC	CASSFPGTGNIQYF
TRBV9	15	TRBJ2-5	NA	NA	TGTGCCAGCAGCGTACGGGGAGCCGTCCAAGAGACCCAGTACTTC	CASSVRGAVQETQYF
TRBV7-2	17	TRBJ2-5	NA	TRBD2	TGTGCCAGCAGCTTAGGGTTGCGGCGGGGGGGCCGGGAGACCCAGTACTTC	CASSLGLRRGGRETQYF
TRBV2	14	TRBJ1-2	NA	NA	TGTGCCAGCAGGGAGCAGGGTATCGACTATGGCTACACCTTC	CASREQGIDYGYTF
TRBV9	12	TRBJ2-1	NA	NA	TGTGCCAGCAGCAGGACAGTCAATGAGCAGTTCTTC	CASSRTVNEQFF
TRBV7-9	14	TRBJ2-1	NA	NA	TGTGCCAGCAGCTTAATGTCCAGCTACAATGAGCAGTTCTTC	CASSLMSSYNEQFF
TRBV6-5	13	TRBJ2-7	NA	NA	TGTGCCACAGCCTTGGGGGGGGCGTACGAGCAGTACTTC	CATALGGAYEQYF
TRBV4-3	15	TRBJ1-5	medium-sized	TRBD1	TGCGCCAGCAGCGATACAGGGGGCGCAGGTCAGCCCCAGCATTTT	CASSDTGGAGQPQHF
TRBV5-6	17	TRBJ2-3	NA	TRBD2	TGTGCCAGCAGCTCCCTAGACGTAGCGGGGTGGGCAGATACGCAGTATTTT	CASSSLDVAGWADTQYF
TRBV5-4	15	TRBJ2-1	NA	TRBD2	TGTGCCAGCAGCCCCGGGACTAGCGGGAGGAATGAGCAGTTCTTC	CASSPGTSGRNEQFF
TRBV15	17	TRBJ2-1	NA	TRBD1	TGTGCCACCAGCAGTATAGACAGGGGTCCTTTCTACAATGAGCAGTTCTTC	CATSSIDRGPFYNEQFF
TRBV7-6	13	TRBJ2-1	NA	NA	TGTGCCAGCAGTCCCGAGGCCTACAATGAGCAGTTCTTC	CASSPEAYNEQFF
TRBV7-2	16	TRBJ2-5	NA	TRBD1	TGTGCCAGCAGCTTGGAGATGGCAGGGGGCCGGGAGACCCAGTACTTC	CASSLEMAGGRETQYF
TRBV4-3	13	TRBJ1-1	many	NA	TGCGCCAGCAGCCAAGTCCATAGGGCTGAAGCTTTCTTT	CASSQVHRAEAFF
TRBV7-6	14	TRBJ2-1	NA	NA	TGTGCCAGCAGCCCCCCCGGGCGATACAATGAGCAGTTCTTC	CASSPPGRYNEQFF
TRBV5-4	16	TRBJ2-1	NA	NA	TGTGCCAGCAGCTTGGACCATAGCGGACCGTACAATGAGCAGTTCTTC	CASSLDHSGPYNEQFF
TRBV7-8	11	TRBJ2-7	many	NA	TGTGCCAGCAGCTTTAGCTACGAGCAGTACTTC	CASSFSYEQYF
TRBV28	12	TRBJ2-1	NA	NA	TGTGCCAGCAGTTCGACAAACAATGAGCAGTTCTTC	CASSSTNNEQFF
TRBV2	14	TRBJ1-1	NA	NA	TGTGCCAGCAGGGGGGACCCCTCCAACACTGAAGCTTTCTTT	CASRGDPSNTEAFF
TRBV5-6	17	TRBJ1-3	NA	NA	TGTGCCAGCAGCTTGCGTAACAGTTTTTTCTCTGGAAACACCATATATTTT	CASSLRNSFFSGNTIYF
TRBV10-3	17	TRBJ2-5	NA	NA	TGTGCCATCAGTGAGCGACTAGTAGGTCCCCTCCAAGAGACCCAGTACTTC	CAISERLVGPLQETQYF
TRBV28	16	TRBJ1-5	NA	NA	TGTGCCAGCAGACGACTGGAAGGTTGGCCGTTCCAGCCCCAGCATTTT	CASRRLEGWPFQPQHF
TRBV27	14	TRBJ1-1	medium-sized	NA	TGTGCCAGCAGTTTAGGTAGGATGAACACTGAAGCTTTCTTT	CASSLGRMNTEAFF
TRBV2	15	TRBJ1-1	NA	TRBD1	TGTGCCAGCAGCTACCCCGACAGGGGTAGGACTGAAGCTTTCTTT	CASSYPDRGRTEAFF
TRBV27	15	TRBJ1-2	NA	TRBD1	TGTGCCAGCAGTTTATCGGACAGGGGGCCTAATGGCTACACCTTC	CASSLSDRGPNGYTF
TRBV14	12	TRBJ2-1	NA	NA	TGTGCCAGCAGCGCCAGGGGAAAGGGGCAGTTCTTC	CASSARGKGQFF
TRBV15	16	TRBJ1-1	medium-sized	NA	TGTGCCACCAGCAGAGATCGGGGGGCAATGAACACTGAAGCTTTCTTT	CATSRDRGAMNTEAFF
TRBV4-3	16	TRBJ2-7	medium-sized	TRBD2	TGCGCCAGCAGCCAGAGTAGCGGGGACCGCTCCTACGAGCAGTACTTC	CASSQSSGDRSYEQYF
TRBV9	13	TRBJ2-5	NA	TRBD2	TGTGCCAGCAGCGTAGGACTAGCAGAGACCCAGTACTTC	CASSVGLAETQYF
TRBV4-1	15	TRBJ1-2	NA	NA	TGCGCCAGCAGCCAAGATCTTCGGAGGCAAGGAGGCTACACCTTC	CASSQDLRRQGGYTF
TRBV18	16	TRBJ2-3	few	NA	TGTGCCAGCTCACCACCGGACAGTGAGTCCACAGATACGCAGTATTTT	CASSPPDSESTDTQYF
TRBV9	10	TRBJ2-1	NA	NA	TGTGCCAGCAGCCCCAATGAGCAGTTCTTC	CASSPNEQFF
TRBV7-2	16	TRBJ1-1	NA	NA	TGTGCCAGCAGCGCCAACAGGGTACTGAGGAACACTGAAGCTTTCTTT	CASSANRVLRNTEAFF
TRBV4-1	13	TRBJ2-7	NA	NA	TGCGCCAGCAGCCAACACGGCTCCTACGAGCAGTACTTC	CASSQHGSYEQYF
TRBV11-2	16	TRBJ2-1	NA	NA	TGTGCCAGCAGCTTGAATCGGGACTCGACCTACAATGAGCAGTTCTTC	CASSLNRDSTYNEQFF
TRBV7-9	10	TRBJ1-1	NA	NA	TGTGCCAGCAGCTATGCGGAAGCTTTCTTT	CASSYAEAFF
TRBV7-8	15	TRBJ1-1	NA	TRBD1	TGTGCCAGCAGCTCCGGGACAGGGATGAACACTGAAGCTTTCTTT	CASSSGTGMNTEAFF
TRBV7-9	12	TRBJ2-1	NA	NA	TGTGCCAGCAGCTTTAGGGCTAATGAGCAGTTCTTC	CASSFRANEQFF
TRBV7-2	13	TRBJ2-3	NA	NA	TGTGCCAGCAGCTCCAGTAACACAGATACGCAGTATTTT	CASSSSNTDTQYF
TRBV5-8	13	TRBJ1-2	NA	TRBD1	TGTGCCAGCAGCACTACAGGGGACTATGGCTACACCTTC	CASSTTGDYGYTF